These 27 T cell receptor beta chains were all obtained from the same sample, sequenced in a study of blood T cells in healthy people across ages. The authors ran a second PCR of about 7 to 11 cycles using a sample-barcoded 5' primer and a J-beta primer mix. TCRdb reanalysed the 5' RACE reads using MiXCR and keeps one entry per CDR3 protein. The sample records about 1.8 million distinct CDR3 sequences, around 48% being singletons. What was sequenced was blood. The receptors shown here come from a woman in her thirties or forties in good health.

This clonotype has just a few counts. This chain joins TRBV5-1 and TRBJ2-7; 16 bases match TRBD2. From germline, CDR1 is SGHRS and CDR2 YFSETQ. The CDR3 is 17 amino acids. J lost 5 bases, V lost 1 base, and 6 bases had no gene match. This chain's CDR3 is CASSLTTGTSGGDEQYF. The CDR3 DNA follows: TGCGCCAGCAGCTTGACTACCGGGACTAGCGGGGGGGACGAGCAGTACTTC.

The chain has TRBV5-1 and TRBJ2-4; D is undetermined. The CDR3 runs to 14 residues. The germline gives CDR1 SGHRS, CDR2 YFSETQ. Trimming left V 4 bases short and J 9 bases short, with 17 bases between. The CDR3: CASSVLAGSGIQYF. In DNA, the CDR3 is TGCGCCAGCAGCGTGTTGGCAGGAAGTGGCATTCAGTACTTC.

V usage is TRBV6-5 and J usage is TRBJ1-4; D uncertain. CDR1 is MNHEY and CDR2 is SVGAGI in the germline V gene. Trimming took 7 bases from V and 3 from J, leaving 9 bases between them. The CDR3 loop spans 13 amino acids. Written as DNA, the CDR3 is TGTGCCAGCAAGTTGATAGCTAATGAAAAACTGTTTTTT. This translates into CASKLIANEKLFF.

The chain has TRBV20-1 and TRBJ2-7, with 8 bases aligning to TRBD1. The J call may be in error: the DNA end matches TRBJ2-5 better. Germline V lookup: CDR1 DFQATT, CDR2 SNEGSKA (reference sequence). The CDR3 covers 15 residues. The CDR3 DNA follows: TGCAGTGCTAACCCCGCGCAGGGGGCTGAAGAGACCCAGTACTTC. Translated, it gives CSANPAQGAEETQYF.

The chain links TRBV12-3 or TRBV12-4 to TRBJ1-2; 8 bases fit TRBD1. Trimming cost V 1 base and J 5 bases; bases outside gene matches: 6. The CDR3 runs to 15 residues. The CDR3 here is CASSLGDRGIYGYTF. In DNA, the CDR3 is TGTGCCAGCAGTTTAGGAGACAGGGGAATTTATGGCTACACCTTC.

This chain links TRBV10-3 with TRBJ1-2; D possibly corresponds to TRBD1 (5 bases). This CDR3 contains 14 residues. Germline CDR1 and CDR2: ENHRY and SYGVKD. V lost 0 bases, J lost 3 bases, and 8 bases lay in between. In DNA form, the CDR3 reads TGTGCCATCAGTGAGTCTCCAGGGCACTATGGCTACACCTTC. It encodes CAISESPGHYGYTF.

The chain joins TRBV6-6 to TRBJ1-5; the D gene is possibly TRBD1 (5 bases). Germline CDR1 MNHNY, CDR2 SVGAGI (reference sequence). V was trimmed by 5 bases and J by 4 bases, leaving 9 bases between them. CDR3 size: 13 residues. CDR3 region: CASSAQVNQPQHF. The CDR3 DNA is TGTGCCAGCAGTGCACAGGTAAATCAGCCCCAGCATTTT.

The chain recombines TRBV28 with TRBJ2-2, with unresolved D. Trimming left V 4 bases short and J 4 bases short, with 16 bases between. The CDR3 is made up of 16 amino acids. Germline CDR1 MDHEN, CDR2 SYDVKM. The CDR3: CASSSPGRAGTGELFF. DNA of the CDR3: TGTGCCAGCAGTTCCCCCGGACGAGCAGGCACCGGGGAGCTGTTTTTT.

This chain links TRBV7-9 with TRBJ2-7, with 7 bases lining up with TRBD1. V shed 5 bases, J shed 2 bases, and the junction held 9 bases outside the gene matches. The CDR3 runs to 15 residues. Germline values: CDR1 SEHNR, CDR2 FQNEAQ (reference sequence). CDR3 loop: CASSPPGQPPYEQYF. The DNA of the CDR3 is TGTGCCAGCAGCCCACCGGGACAGCCTCCCTACGAGCAGTACTTC.

The DNA for the CDR3 is TGTGCCAGCAGCGAACCACAGAAGACCCAGTACTTC. This translates into CASSEPQKTQYF. The V gene is TRBV7-2, the J gene TRBJ2-7; no clear D gene. With the DNA end fitting TRBJ2-5 better, the J assignment may be wrong. This CDR3 is 12 amino acids long. Germline values: CDR1 SGHTA, CDR2 FQGNSA.

The chain couples TRBV28 to TRBJ2-7, with TRBD2 as a possible D gene (5 bases). Trimming cost V 5 bases and J 4 bases, with 12 bases left between them. The CDR3 contains 13 residues. Germline loops: CDR1 MDHEN, CDR2 SYDVKM. The CDR3: CASSPASQYEQYF. CDR3 coding DNA: TGTGCCAGCAGTCCGGCTAGCCAATACGAGCAGTACTTC.

The V and J genes are TRBV28 and TRBJ2-5; 7 nucleotides align to TRBD1. Germline CDR1 MDHEN, CDR2 SYDVKM. V was clipped by 4 bases and J by 4 bases; unmatched bases: 9. This CDR3 comprises 15 residues. This CDR3 reads CASSSSRGSRETQYF. The CDR3 bases are TGTGCCAGCAGTTCCTCCAGGGGGTCACGAGAGACCCAGTACTTC.

The chain combines TRBV6-1 with TRBJ2-7, with 9 nucleotides matching TRBD2. The J call may be mistaken, given a closer DNA end match to TRBJ2-5. Looked up from germline, CDR1 is MNHNS and CDR2 is SASEGT. The length of the CDR3 is 18 residues. The CDR3 spells CASSPRRGSGSGVWTQYF. The CDR3 bases are TGTGCCAGCAGCCCCAGGCGGGGTAGCGGGAGCGGAGTGTGGACCCAGTACTTC.

The rearrangement links TRBV7-6 to TRBJ2-7, with D unresolved. The J call may be incorrect, as the DNA end agrees better with TRBJ2-5. Germline loops: CDR1 SGHVS, CDR2 FNYEAQ. There are 13 residues in the CDR3. The CDR3 region is CASSHQQEETQYF. The CDR3 bases are TGTGCCAGCAGCCACCAGCAGGAAGAGACCCAGTACTTC.

This clonotype was recorded only once. The V call is TRBV20-1, the J call TRBJ2-3; D could derive from TRBD1 or TRBD2 (6 bases each). V lost 2 bases and J lost 3, with 12 bases in between. CDR1 DFQATT and CDR2 SNEGSKA come from the germline V gene (reference sequence). The CDR3 runs 14 residues. CDR3 in DNA: TGCAGTGCTAGACTGGGGGGCCTAACAGATACGCAGTATTTT. Translated: CSARLGGLTDTQYF.

CDR3 sequence reads: CASSFGAGGLLNYGYTF. CDR3 bases: TGTGCCAGCAGCTTTGGGGCAGGGGGCCTCTTAAACTATGGCTACACCTTC. This chain joins TRBV11-2 and TRBJ1-2; 8 bases match TRBD1. J was trimmed by 2 bases and V by 3 bases; bases with no gene match: 11. The CDR3 totals 17 residues. The V gene's germline CDR1 is SGHAT and CDR2 FQNNGV. Combining the CDR3 with reference TRBV11-2 and TRBJ1-2 gives the whole variable domain EAGVAQSPRYKIIEKRQSVAFWCNPISGHATLYWYQQILGQGPKLLIQFQNNGVVDDSQLPKDRFSAERLKGVDSTLKIQPAKLEDSAVYLCASSFGAGGLLNYGYTFGSGTRLTVV.

The chain has TRBV7-2 and TRBJ2-5; 9 bases match TRBD1. Germline V lookup: CDR1 SGHTA, CDR2 FQGNSA. The junction had 3 bases not matched to a gene; V was cut back by 2 bases and J by 2 bases. The CDR3 runs 15 residues. The CDR3 region has the DNA TGTGCCAGCAGCTTAATAGGGACAGGGCAAGAGACCCAGTACTTC. As protein: CASSLIGTGQETQYF.

V and J are TRBV5-6 and TRBJ2-1; weak D call: TRBD2 (5 bases). Trimming left V 4 bases short and J 13 bases short, with 15 bases between. This CDR3 region has 12 residues. Germline values: CDR1 SGHDT, CDR2 YYEEEE. This CDR3 is CASSQSIATQFF. The CDR3 DNA reads as TGTGCCAGCAGCCAAAGTATAGCGACCCAGTTCTTC.

This rearrangement joins TRBV15 to TRBJ2-1; the match to TRBD2 covers 7 bases. This CDR3 has 22 residues. V lost 0 bases, J lost 4 bases, and 24 bases stayed unmatched. Germline V CDR1 and CDR2: LNHNV, YYDKDF (reference sequence). In nucleotides, the CDR3 is TGTGCCACCAGCAGAGATCTGCCAGGAATGGCGGTGGGGGGGGTGGGGTACAATGAGCAGTTCTTC. The encoded protein is CATSRDLPGMAVGGVGYNEQFF. The full variable domain, rest sourced from reference TRBV15 and TRBJ2-1, is DAMVIQNPRYQVTQFGKPVTLSCSQTLNHNVMYWYQQKSSQAPKLLFHYYDKDFNNEADTPDNFQSRRPNTSFCFLDIRSPGLGDTAMYLCATSRDLPGMAVGGVGYNEQFFGPGTRLTVL.

The CDR3 nucleotides are TGTGCCAGCAGCCATGGGACTAGCGGGATCCATGAGCAGTACTTC. This sequence encodes CASSHGTSGIHEQYF. The chain couples TRBV7-9 to TRBJ2-5, with TRBD2 matching over 13 bases. The CDR3 runs to 15 residues. The ends lost 5 bases at V and 11 bases at J; junction bases unmatched: 11. CDR1 and CDR2 from the germline V gene are SEHNR and FQNEAQ (reference sequence).

The chain links TRBV4-3 to TRBJ2-7; TRBD1 might be the D (6 bases). The J call may be in error: the DNA end matches TRBJ2-5 better. The CDR3 length is 15 residues. In germline, CDR1 is LGHNA, CDR2 YSLEER. The CDR3 is CASSQGPGAGETQYF. CDR3 in DNA: TGCGCCAGCAGCCAAGGCCCAGGGGCAGGGGAGACCCAGTACTTC.

As regards this clonotype: A junction end diverges from the germline sequence, so it may reflect a read error. The chain carries TRBV11-1 and TRBJ2-7; D may be TRBD2 (5 bases). Per the germline V gene, CDR1 is SGHAT and CDR2 is FQDESV (reference sequence). The CDR3 has 16 amino acids. CDR3 sequence: CVSSLGHRLQLYEQYF. CDR3 nucleotide sequence: TGTGTCAGCAGCTTAGGCCACCGACTACAGCTCTACGAGCAGTACTTC. Looking up the rest from reference TRBV11-1 and TRBJ2-7 gives the full variable domain: EAEVAQSPRYKITEKSQAVAFWCDPISGHATLYWYRQILGQGPELLVQFQDESVVDDSQLPKDRFSAERLKGVDSTLKIQPAELGDSAMYLCVSSLGHRLQLYEQYFGPGTRLTVT.

The chain has TRBV7-9 and TRBJ1-1, with D possibly matching TRBD1 (6 bases). The V and J ends lost 3 bases and 1 base respectively, with 9 bases between them. This CDR3 spans 14 amino acids. The germline CDR1 and CDR2 sequences are SEHNR and FQNEAQ (reference sequence). This CDR3 is CASSFRTENTEAFF. The CDR3 coding sequence is TGTGCCAGCAGCTTCCGGACAGAGAACACTGAAGCTTTCTTT.

The CDR3 sequence is CASSLGGAVGTQYF. DNA of the CDR3: TGTGCCAGCAGTTTGGGGGGGGCTGTAGGTACGCAGTATTTT. The J gene is TRBJ2-3, the V gene TRBV27; possible D gene TRBD2, 7 bases. This CDR3 is 14 amino acids long. V gave up 3 bases and J gave up 8 bases, with 15 bases separating them. CDR1 MNHEY and CDR2 SMNVEV come from the germline V gene (reference sequence).

The V and J genes are TRBV11-2 and TRBJ2-5, with a possible D match to TRBD2 (7 bases). The V end lost 5 bases, the J end lost 5 bases, and 21 bases lay between the germline ends. CDR1 is SGHAT and CDR2 is FQNNGV in the germline V gene. CDR3 size: 16 residues. The CDR3 is CASSHELGRGGETQYF. The CDR3 DNA reads as TGTGCCAGCAGCCACGAGCTAGGAAGGGGGGGTGAGACCCAGTACTTC.

The chain combines TRBV4-1 with TRBJ1-6; TRBD1 is a possible D gene (5 bases). CDR1 is MGHRA, CDR2 YSYEKL, per germline. V was pared by 4 bases and J by 8 bases, with 15 bases between. The length of the CDR3 is 15 residues. The CDR3 protein is CASSPSGGSDSPLHF. CDR3 DNA: TGCGCCAGCAGCCCGTCGGGGGGTTCCGATTCACCCCTCCACTTT.

J is TRBJ2-1 and V is TRBV5-1; 9 bases agree with TRBD1. There are 16 residues in the CDR3. The V and J ends lost 4 bases and 2 bases, in that order; junction bases with no gene match: 7. The germline V gene has CDR1 SGHRS and CDR2 YFSETQ. The CDR3 loop is CASSGRTGEPYNEQFF. CDR3 nucleotide sequence: TGCGCCAGCAGCGGAAGGACAGGGGAACCCTACAATGAGCAGTTCTTC.